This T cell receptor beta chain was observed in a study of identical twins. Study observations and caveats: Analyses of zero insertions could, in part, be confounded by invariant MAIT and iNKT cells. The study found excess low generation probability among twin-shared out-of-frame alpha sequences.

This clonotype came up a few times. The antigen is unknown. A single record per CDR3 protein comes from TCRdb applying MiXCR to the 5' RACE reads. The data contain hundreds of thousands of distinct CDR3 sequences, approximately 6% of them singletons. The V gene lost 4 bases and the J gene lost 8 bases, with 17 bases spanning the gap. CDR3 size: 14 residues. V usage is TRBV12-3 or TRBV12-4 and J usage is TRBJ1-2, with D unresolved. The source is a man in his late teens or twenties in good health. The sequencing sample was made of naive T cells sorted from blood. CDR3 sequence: CASSSIGEKGGYTF. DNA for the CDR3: TGTGCCAGCAGTTCTATCGGGGAGAAAGGAGGCTACACCTTC.